The 5 T cell receptor beta chains below were found in one sample sequenced in a study of T cells in Graves' hyperthyroidism and ophthalmopathy. RNA transcripts provided the source from which TCR beta CDR3 regions were amplified. First-round RT-PCR with HTBI primers amplified the TCR CDR3 region. TCRdb reanalysed the multiplex PCR reads using MiXCR and keeps one entry per CDR3 protein. The top ten hold roughly 7.9% of the sample, which has fewer than 350,000 distinct CDR3 sequences, roughly 13% seen once. The material sequenced was blood. Every receptor here comes from a woman aged 40 to 49 with Graves' hyperthyroidism.

The V and J genes are TRBV29-1 and TRBJ1-4; tentatively, D is TRBD1 (5 bases). Germline V gene data show CDR1 as SQVTM and CDR2 as ANQGSEA. Trimming removed 6 bases from V and 3 bases from J, with 11 bases in between. The CDR3 is made up of 13 amino acids. CDR3 DNA: TGCAGCGTCCGGGACGGACCTAATGAAAAACTGTTTTTT. Protein product: CSVRDGPNEKLFF.

In its sample, this clonotype was seen many times. The V and J genes are TRBV6-1 and TRBJ2-3; the D call may be TRBD1 or TRBD2 (5 bases each). V shed 5 bases and J shed 4 bases, with 10 bases lying between them. CDR1 and CDR2 from the germline V gene are MNHNS and SASEGT. This CDR3 spans 13 amino acids. CDR3 DNA sequence: TGTGCCAGCAGTACCGTGGGGGCAGATACGCAGTATTTT. It specifies CASSTVGADTQYF.

The V gene is TRBV6-1, the J gene TRBJ2-1; 13 bases line up with TRBD2. This CDR3 contains 17 residues. V was pared by 7 bases and J by 6 bases, with 12 bases of the junction left unmatched. Looked up from germline, CDR1 is MNHNS and CDR2 is SASEGT. CDR3 nucleotides: TGTGCCAGCAACATATCCCCTACTAGCGGGAGGGTCAATGAGCAGTTCTTC. This codes for CASNISPTSGRVNEQFF.

V and J are TRBV11-3 and TRBJ2-1; 9 nucleotides line up with TRBD2. The CDR3 covers 18 residues. V lost 4 bases, J lost 8 bases, and 18 bases stayed unmatched. Germline V lookup: CDR1 SGHNT, CDR2 YENEEA. The CDR3 coding sequence is TGTGCCAGCAGCTCCGCGGGGAACCTAGCGGGAAGGTTCGATGAGCAGTTCTTC. As protein: CASSSAGNLAGRFDEQFF.

This clonotype was counted ten times or more. The CDR3 DNA reads TGTGCCAGCAGCCAAGACAGGGGACGAGCTTTCTTT. Its protein is CASSQDRGRAFF. The rearrangement joins TRBV3-1 to TRBJ1-1, with TRBD1 as a possible D gene (6 bases). Germline V gene data show CDR1 as LGHDT and CDR2 as YNNKEL (reference sequence). Trimming took off 0 bases at V and 10 bases at J, with 9 bases between the two ends. This CDR3 has 12 residues.